This is a list of T cell receptor beta chains from one sample in a study of regulatory T cells in long-lasting Graves disease. TCRdb fed the multiplex PCR reads into MiXCR, producing one record per CDR3 protein. The repertoire holds roughly 400,000 distinct CDR3 sequences, with 15% as singletons. The data also belong to a second study, concerning T cells in Graves' hyperthyroidism and ophthalmopathy.

Sequencing was performed on peripheral blood mononuclear cells (PBMCs), taken at new diagnosis, from a patient treated with antithyroid drugs. All receptors derive from a woman in her thirties or forties with Graves disease. CDR3s include the opening cysteine and the closing phenylalanine or tryptophan. Fields, in order: V gene, D gene, clone size, J gene, CDR3 DNA, CDR3 protein. The D gene is left open where the match is weak. Only part of the rows carry a size: once, few, many, or a class if the clone is expanded.

TRBV25-1	TRBD2	many	TRBJ2-3	TGTGCCAGCAGTCTACTAGCGGGATGGGATACGCAGTATTTT	CASSLLAGWDTQYF
TRBV19	TRBD2	NA	TRBJ2-1	TGTGCCAGTAGGACCGGGACTAGCGGGATGGAGCAGTTCTTC	CASRTGTSGMEQFF
TRBV24-1	NA	few	TRBJ2-5	TGTGCCACCAGTATAAGCGGCCAGGAGACCCAGTACTTC	CATSISGQETQYF
TRBV13	TRBD1	many	TRBJ2-5	TGTGCCAGCAGCCAAGGGACAGGGCGGGTAGGGGAGACCCAGTACTTC	CASSQGTGRVGETQYF
TRBV28	NA	many	TRBJ2-5	TGTGCCAGCAGTTTCGGACTGTTGCAAGAGGCCCAGTACTTC	CASSFGLLQEAQYF
TRBV5-5	NA	many	TRBJ2-3	TGTGCCAGCAGCCCGAACACAGCGGATACGCAGTATTTT	CASSPNTADTQYF
TRBV20-1	NA	few	TRBJ2-1	TGCAGTGCCCACCGGGGGCGGGAATCCTACAATGAGCAGTTCTTC	CSAHRGRESYNEQFF
TRBV13	TRBD2	NA	TRBJ2-1	TGTGCCAGCAGCGCTACCGGGACTAGTGGTAACAATGAGCAGTTCTTC	CASSATGTSGNNEQFF
TRBV5-4	NA	NA	TRBJ2-7	TGTGCCAGCAGCTTAGGGAGAAACCGGGACGAGCAGTACTTC	CASSLGRNRDEQYF
TRBV11-3	TRBD2	many	TRBJ2-2	TGTGCCAGCAGCTCCAAAAGACGACTAGCGGGAGGGACCGGGGAGCTGTTTTTT	CASSSKRRLAGGTGELFF
TRBV7-9	NA	few	TRBJ2-1	TGTGCCAGCAGCACGCTCCTAGGGGGCAATGAGCAGTTCTTC	CASSTLLGGNEQFF
TRBV10-2	NA	NA	TRBJ2-1	TGCGCCAGCAGTGAAAGTGGAGACGACAATGAGCAGTTCTTC	CASSESGDDNEQFF
TRBV10-3	NA	many	TRBJ1-5	TGTGCCATCAGTGAGTACCCCCAGGGGATGGGGAATCAGCCCCAGCATTTT	CAISEYPQGMGNQPQHF
TRBV24-1	TRBD1	NA	TRBJ2-2	TGTGCCAGCAGTGAGACAGGGACCGGGGAGCTGTTTTTT	CASSETGTGELFF
TRBV9	NA	NA	TRBJ2-2	TGTGCCAGCAGCCCAGAAGGGGGGCGGAGGACCGGGGAGCTGTTTTTT	CASSPEGGRRTGELFF
TRBV14	TRBD2	few	TRBJ2-2	TGTGCCAGCAGCCACCTGATCGGGACTAGAGGGGAAGCGGGGGAGCTGTTTTTT	CASSHLIGTRGEAGELFF
TRBV20-1	NA	few	TRBJ2-7	TGCAGTGCTACTCACGACAGAGGAAACTACGAGCAGTACTTC	CSATHDRGNYEQYF
TRBV20-1	TRBD1	NA	TRBJ1-6	TGCAGTGCTACTACGGGACAGCATAATTCACCCCTCCACTTT	CSATTGQHNSPLHF
TRBV10-3	NA	few	TRBJ2-5	TGTGCCATCAGTGCGAGGACAGACTCTCAAGAGACCCAGTACTTC	CAISARTDSQETQYF
TRBV6-1	TRBD1	few	TRBJ1-2	TGTGCCAGCACCGGAGGGGGCAGGGGTTATGGCTACACCTTC	CASTGGGRGYGYTF
TRBV4-2	NA	NA	TRBJ2-1	TGTGCCAGCAGCCAAGATCGAGGAACCTACAATGAGCAGTTCTTC	CASSQDRGTYNEQFF
TRBV6-2/TRBV6-3	TRBD2	NA	TRBJ2-7	TGTGCCAGCAGGCTAGCGGGAGGGCCTCTCAACGAGCAGTACTTC	CASRLAGGPLNEQYF
TRBV6-1	NA	few	TRBJ2-4	TGTGCCAGCAGAAGGGGGGGGGATAGCGGGAACATTCAGTACTTC	CASRRGGDSGNIQYF
TRBV6-2/TRBV6-3	TRBD1	NA	TRBJ1-1	TGTGCCAGCAGTTACTCCGAGGGGGCTTACACTGAAGCTTTCTTT	CASSYSEGAYTEAFF
TRBV10-3	NA	many	TRBJ1-2	TGTGCCATCAGTGAAAATGTGGAATCAAGTGGCTACACCTTC	CAISENVESSGYTF
TRBV14	NA	few	TRBJ1-3	TGTGCCAGCAGCCATTCTGGAAACACCATATATTTT	CASSHSGNTIYF
TRBV29-1	TRBD2	many	TRBJ2-5	TGCAGCGTTGATGGGACTAGCGGGAGAGGCCAAGAGACCCAGTACTTC	CSVDGTSGRGQETQYF
TRBV27	NA	NA	TRBJ2-7	TGTGCCAGCAGTTTATCGATGGCTTTGGGTGAGCAGTACTTC	CASSLSMALGEQYF
TRBV20-1	NA	NA	TRBJ1-1	TGCAGTGCTAGACCGGTGGGAACTGAAGCTTTCTTT	CSARPVGTEAFF
TRBV12-3/TRBV12-4	NA	many	TRBJ1-6	TGTGCCAGCAGCCCAGGGACGGCGAATTCACCCCTCCACTTT	CASSPGTANSPLHF
TRBV5-1	TRBD1	many	TRBJ2-2	TGCGCCAGCAGCTTGCAGGGACAGACGAACACCGGGGAGCTGTTTTTT	CASSLQGQTNTGELFF
TRBV6-5	TRBD1	few	TRBJ1-5	TGTGCCAGCAGTTCTCAGGGGGCCCATAGCAATCAGCCCCAGCATTTT	CASSSQGAHSNQPQHF
TRBV19	TRBD1	NA	TRBJ1-5	TGTGCCAGTAGTAACCCCGAAGACAGGGGCCGTCAGCCCCAGCATTTT	CASSNPEDRGRQPQHF
TRBV7-2	NA	few	TRBJ2-1	TGTGCCAGCAGCTTAGATGGTTTGGCGGGTGGCTACTACAATGAGCAGTTCTTC	CASSLDGLAGGYYNEQFF
TRBV5-4	TRBD2	NA	TRBJ2-3	TGTGCCAGCAGCTTGGCACTAGCGGGGACAGATACGCAGTATTTT	CASSLALAGTDTQYF
TRBV28	TRBD2	many	TRBJ2-2	TGTGCCAGCAGACGATACTCGGGGAGCGGGAGGGCCGTCACCGGGGAGCTGTTTTTT	CASRRYSGSGRAVTGELFF
TRBV28	NA	many	TRBJ2-3	TGTGCCAGCAGTTTCTCCAGACTAACAGATACGCAGTATTTT	CASSFSRLTDTQYF
TRBV5-1	NA	many	TRBJ2-3	TGCGCCAGCAGCTTGGAGGCTAGCTGGGATACGCAGTATTTT	CASSLEASWDTQYF
TRBV28	NA	many	TRBJ2-6	TGTGCCAGCCGCCGAAGCGCTGGGGCCAACGTCCTGACTTTC	CASRRSAGANVLTF
TRBV9	NA	NA	TRBJ2-7	TGTGCCAGCAGCCCTTACGTGATAGTGGGCGAGCAGTACTTC	CASSPYVIVGEQYF
TRBV2	NA	many	TRBJ2-5	TGTGCCAGCATACAGCACCAAGAGACCCAGTACTTC	CASIQHQETQYF
TRBV18	NA	many	TRBJ2-3	TGTGCCAGCTCACCACAAGTGATAGATACGCAGTATTTT	CASSPQVIDTQYF
TRBV12-3/TRBV12-4	NA	few	TRBJ1-6	TGTGCCAGCAGACCCGCCGGGGGTTCACCCCTCCACTTT	CASRPAGGSPLHF
TRBV6-1	TRBD2	NA	TRBJ2-1	TGTGCCATCGGGGCAGCGGGAGGGCTTTACAATGAGCAGTTCTTC	CAIGAAGGLYNEQFF
TRBV11-1	NA	many	TRBJ2-5	TGTGCCAGCAGCTTAGGGTACGAGACCCAGTACTTC	CASSLGYETQYF
TRBV16	NA	NA	TRBJ2-2	TGTGCCAGCAGCCCCTTCCGTGGGCCCGGGGAGCTGTTTTTT	CASSPFRGPGELFF
TRBV28	NA	many	TRBJ2-4	TGTGCCAGCATAAGGGCAGATGAAAACATTCAGTACTTC	CASIRADENIQYF
TRBV27	NA	NA	TRBJ2-1	TGTGCCAGACCGTACCTCAATGAGCAGTTCTTC	CARPYLNEQFF
TRBV18	TRBD2	many	TRBJ2-7	TGTGCCAGCTCTCCCGTGACTAGCGGTAACGAGCAGTACTTC	CASSPVTSGNEQYF
TRBV9	TRBD2	many	TRBJ2-7	TGTGCCAGCAGCGTAGAGACTAGCGGGCCTTCCTACGAGCAGTACTTC	CASSVETSGPSYEQYF
TRBV6-1	NA	few	TRBJ2-3	TGTGCCAGCAGTCGCCAAGGGGCCACGGTCACAGATACGCAGTATTTT	CASSRQGATVTDTQYF
TRBV6-2/TRBV6-3	NA	NA	TRBJ1-5	TGTGCCAGCAGTGTGGGGGGGAAGGGAGGCCAGCCCCAGCATTTT	CASSVGGKGGQPQHF
TRBV2	NA	medium-sized	TRBJ1-1	TGTGCCAGCAGTAAAGGTGAGGGGACTGAAGCTTTCTTT	CASSKGEGTEAFF
TRBV12-3/TRBV12-4	NA	many	TRBJ1-2	TGTGCCAGCAGCGACAGGTTTGCTGGCTACACCTTC	CASSDRFAGYTF
TRBV7-2	NA	many	TRBJ2-1	TGTGCCAGCAGCTTGGAGGAATACAATGAGCAGTTCTTC	CASSLEEYNEQFF
TRBV11-3	NA	many	TRBJ2-3	TGTACCAGCAGCTTAGAATCCCCCGGGAGTTCGAGGGATACGCAGTATTTT	CTSSLESPGSSRDTQYF
TRBV6-1	NA	many	TRBJ1-1	TGTGCCAGCATAATCCCAGGGACCACTGAAGCTTTCTTT	CASIIPGTTEAFF
TRBV30	NA	few	TRBJ2-5	TGTGCCTGGAGTGTACTAGGTTTTCAAGAGACCCAGTACTTC	CAWSVLGFQETQYF
TRBV7-6	NA	many	TRBJ1-3	TGTGCCAGCAGCGGGGGCGGCACTCACAACTCTGGAAACACCATATATTTT	CASSGGGTHNSGNTIYF
TRBV4-1	NA	many	TRBJ1-2	TGCGCCAGCAGCCAAGATCAAGGATACAGGGCTGGCTACACCTTC	CASSQDQGYRAGYTF